This is a list of T cell receptor beta chains from one sample in a study of blood T cell repertoires in COVID-19. Using immunoSEQ multiplex PCR, the repertoire was profiled, and TCRdb retains in-frame clones only, with some absent. The data show hundreds of thousands of clones, roughly 85% seen once. The specimen was PBMCs or T cells enriched from blood (not recorded which). Receptors were obtained from a man aged 35-49 years who had been exposed to COVID-19. Each CDR3 is given with its conserved first and last residue.

J,V,CDR3
TRBJ2-2,TRBV7-7,CASSLETGFTGELFF
TRBJ2-5,TRBV5-1,CASSLGAGRRETQYF
TRBJ2-3,TRBV10-1,CAIPMAGGREASTDTQYF
TRBJ1-6,TRBV27,CASRPDSYNSPLHF
TRBJ2-1,TRBV2,CASREMAGNEQFF
TRBJ2-7,TRBV6-5,CASTKPGTGTYEQYF
TRBJ1-6,TRBV3-1/TRBV3-2,CASSRLESPLHF
TRBJ2-7,TRBV20-1,CSATGQYEQYF
TRBJ2-3,TRBV11-1,CASSSGGWPQYF
TRBJ2-6,TRBV4-1,CASSLGQGARSGANVLTF
TRBJ2-2,TRBV7-3,CASSLGPTGSGGELFF
TRBJ1-5,TRBV19,CASSLGLAQPQHF
TRBJ2-2,TRBV18,CASSPLGTANTGELFF
TRBJ2-1,TRBV24-1,CATGQGSNEQFF
TRBJ2-1,TRBV4-1,CASSHVLAGGEFF
TRBJ2-7,TRBV28,CASKEQGYEQYF
TRBJ2-7,TRBV6-5,CASSPGTTYEQYF
TRBJ1-5,TRBV5-6,CASSLGQHNQPQHF
TRBJ2-7,TRBV5-8,CASSRLAEWVSYEQYF
TRBJ2-7,TRBV11-3,CASSWGRGTYEQYF
TRBJ1-2,TRBV19,CASSIGGATYGYTF
TRBJ1-2,TRBV20-1,CSAADRGGYTF
TRBJ2-1,TRBV27,CASRSTRTSWNNEQFF
TRBJ1-2,TRBV30,CAWSWSGNGYTF
TRBJ1-1,TRBV27,CASRSTGGLAFF
TRBJ1-5,TRBV27,CASSETTGSNQPQHF
TRBJ1-3,TRBV19,CATNSPTDWRNTIYF
TRBJ2-2,TRBV7-7,CASSLDRGAGELFF
TRBJ2-7,TRBV18,CASSPRSGSEEQYF
TRBJ2-1,TRBV29-1,CSVGTPGYNEQFF
TRBJ1-3,TRBV11-3,CASQEQYSGNTIYF
TRBJ1-1,TRBV4-1,CASSHWTGEAFF
TRBJ1-5,TRBV15,CATKGTGNQPQHF
TRBJ2-7,TRBV28,CASSTSGSASYEQYF
TRBJ2-1,TRBV5-1,CASSLYWDREVEQFF
TRBJ2-1,TRBV24-1,CATSSGTSTYNEQFF
TRBJ2-2,TRBV27,CASSYASGELFF
TRBJ2-1,TRBV7-9,CASTTGTSGYNEQFF
TRBJ2-3,TRBV7-8,CASSWPRDRKTDTQYF
TRBJ2-7,TRBV12-3/TRBV12-4,CASSGTSGPIRYF
TRBJ1-1,TRBV3-1/TRBV3-2,CASSQGAFNTEAFF
TRBJ1-5,TRBV24-1,CATSDKLGQFNQPQHF
TRBJ2-5,TRBV14,CASSQGLGFGETQYF
TRBJ1-4,TRBV29-1,CSVSLSASNEKLFF
TRBJ1-1,TRBV6-5,CASSYSDRGTEAFF
TRBJ1-1,TRBV6-5,CASIDQRRNTEAFF
TRBJ1-2,TRBV9,CASSARDRLDYGYTF
TRBJ1-6,TRBV15,CATSHLGTANSPLHF
TRBJ1-2,TRBV5-6,CASSLVQGTYGYTF
TRBJ1-2,TRBV18,CASSPSSPQSLPRRSLNYGYTF
TRBJ2-1,TRBV12-3/TRBV12-4,CASSPKYEQFF
TRBJ2-7,TRBV29-1,CSAGPGTADYEQYF
TRBJ2-3,TRBV24-1,CATSDGAFTDTQYF